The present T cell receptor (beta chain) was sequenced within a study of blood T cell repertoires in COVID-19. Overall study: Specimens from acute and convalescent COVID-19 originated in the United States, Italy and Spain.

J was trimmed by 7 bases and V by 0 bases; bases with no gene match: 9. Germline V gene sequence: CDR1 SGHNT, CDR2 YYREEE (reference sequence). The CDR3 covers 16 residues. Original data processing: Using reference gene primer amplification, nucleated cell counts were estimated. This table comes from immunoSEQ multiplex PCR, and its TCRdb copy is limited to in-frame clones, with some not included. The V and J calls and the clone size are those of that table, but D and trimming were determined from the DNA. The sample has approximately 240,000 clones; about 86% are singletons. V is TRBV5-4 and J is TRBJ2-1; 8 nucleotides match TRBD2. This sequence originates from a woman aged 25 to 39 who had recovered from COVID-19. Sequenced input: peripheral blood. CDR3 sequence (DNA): TGTGCCAGCAGCTTGGATTTCGCGGGAGGTGGTAATGAGCAGTTCTTC. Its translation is CASSLDFAGGGNEQFF.